This record covers a single T cell receptor (beta chain). Antigen: not known. There are 16 residues in the CDR3. Germline lookup yields CDR1 MGHRA and CDR2 YSYEKL. V shed 5 bases and J 1 base; nucleotides not matched to a gene: 9. These data originate in a study of graft-versus-host responses after intestinal transplantation. Study as a whole: In this cohort, recipients had multivisceral, liver-intestinal, or isolated intestinal transplants. Study-wide results and caveats: There was an association between peak levels of circulating GvH clones and early post-transplant HvG declines.

Assay used: immunoSEQ multiplex PCR; TCRdb lists only in-frame clones, some missing. The data hold approximately 26,000 clones, with roughly 80% observed a single time. The chain recombines TRBV4-1 with TRBJ2-5, with TRBD2 matching over 8 bases. The specimen was PBMCs, collected roughly 29 days after intestinal transplant. This TCR was recovered from a human patient who received an intestinal transplant, so some T cells may come from the graft donor. CDR3 residues: CASSKTSGQSQETQYF. DNA of the CDR3: TGCGCCAGCAGCAAAACTAGCGGACAAAGCCAAGAGACCCAGTACTTC.